The 32 T cell receptor beta chains below all came from one sample that was sequenced in a study of identical twins. TCRdb re-called the 5' RACE reads through MiXCR, storing one row per CDR3 protein. The repertoire holds 450,000 or so distinct CDR3 sequences, with roughly an eighth as singletons. These data are also associated with another study on yellow fever vaccine responses in identical twins.

Sequencing input: CD4+ T cells sorted from blood. The receptors were gathered from a young woman in good health.

The chain employs TRBV9 and TRBJ2-7; no clear D. CDR3 length: 14 amino acids. The V end lost 0 bases, the J end lost 2 bases, and 9 bases lay between the germline ends. CDR1 and CDR2 (germline): SGDLS, YYNGEE. The CDR3 here is CASSVGGRAYEQYF. As DNA, the CDR3 is TGTGCCAGCAGCGTAGGTGGTAGAGCCTACGAGCAGTACTTC.

The chain joins TRBV15 to TRBJ2-7, with D maybe TRBD1 (5 bases). Germline CDR1 is LNHNV and CDR2 is YYDKDF (reference sequence). Trimming removed 4 bases from V and 4 bases from J, with 11 bases in between. The CDR3 loop spans 13 amino acids. Here the CDR3 DNA reads TGTGCCACCAGCAAGGGGCATTCGTACGAGCAGTACTTC. It is translated as CATSKGHSYEQYF.

This clonotype has only a few counts. The chain couples TRBV20-1 to TRBJ2-1; D may be TRBD2 (6 bases). This CDR3 has 14 amino acids. Looked up from germline, CDR1 is DFQATT and CDR2 is SNEGSKA (reference sequence). The V end lost 5 bases, the J end lost 0 bases, and 11 bases lay between the germline ends. CDR3 in DNA: TGCAGTGCTCGCGGGACTGGCTCCTACAATGAGCAGTTCTTC. This gives the protein CSARGTGSYNEQFF.

There are a few counts of this clonotype. The rearrangement joins TRBV5-1 to TRBJ2-3; D gene ambiguous. CDR1 SGHRS and CDR2 YFSETQ come from the germline V gene. The CDR3 loop spans 11 amino acids. Trimming cost V 2 bases and J 7 bases, with 5 bases left between them. The CDR3 reads CASSFTNTQYF. In DNA form, the CDR3 reads TGCGCCAGCAGCTTTACAAATACGCAGTATTTT.

This clonotype was seen ten or more times. The rearrangement joins TRBV3-1 to TRBJ2-7, with a weak D call TRBD1 (5 bases). Between the trimmed V and J ends, which lost 1 base and 2 bases, there was a span of 12 bases. The CDR3 covers 15 residues. Germline V gene data show CDR1 as LGHDT and CDR2 as YNNKEL (reference sequence). In DNA form, the CDR3 reads TGTGCCAGCAGCCAAGCTTTGTCACAGGCCTACGAGCAGTACTTC. Protein sequence: CASSQALSQAYEQYF.

This clonotype was detected ten times or more. The V gene is TRBV5-1, the J gene TRBJ1-1, with 10 bases aligning to TRBD1. After removal of 4 bases from V and 6 bases from J, the junction contained 3 bases not matched to a gene. Germline V gives CDR1 SGHRS, CDR2 YFSETQ. The length of the CDR3 is 13 residues. The DNA for the CDR3 is TGCGCCAGCAGCCTAGACAGGGGGCCTGAAGCTTTCTTT. Encoded protein: CASSLDRGPEAFF.

This clonotype has just a few counts. The V call is TRBV9, the J call TRBJ2-2, with D perhaps TRBD1 or TRBD2 (5 bases each). The CDR3 extends over 20 amino acids. V gave up 0 bases and J gave up 6 bases, with 27 bases separating them. Germline CDR1 reads SGDLS; CDR2 reads YYNGEE. The CDR3 DNA reads TGTGCCAGCAGCGTAGTTCTGGGACGGGATACTTCGGGCACGGCCGGGGAGCTGTTTTTT. The encoded protein is CASSVVLGRDTSGTAGELFF.

This chain links TRBV10-3 with TRBJ1-1; D is ambiguous. This CDR3 comprises 11 residues. Trimming pared 2 bases from V and 8 bases from J, leaving 6 bases between. Per germline, CDR1 ENHRY and CDR2 SYGVKD. The CDR3, as DNA: TGTGCCATCAGTGAGGGGGAAGAAGCTTTCTTT. Translating it yields CAISEGEEAFF.

This clonotype was detected a few times. The rearrangement links TRBV29-1 to TRBJ2-7; D gene uncertain. Germline V lookup: CDR1 SQVTM, CDR2 ANQGSEA. V was shortened by 3 bases and J by 1 base, with 13 bases between the two germline ends. This CDR3 is 14 amino acids long. CDR3 loop: CSVEVSLNSYEQYF. In nucleotides, the CDR3 is TGCAGCGTTGAGGTCTCCCTAAATTCCTACGAGCAGTACTTC.

J is TRBJ2-1 and V is TRBV18; D ambiguous. The CDR3 has 13 amino acids. V lost 2 bases and J 9 bases, leaving 11 bases between the germline ends. Germline V gene data show CDR1 as KGHSH and CDR2 as LQKENI. This CDR3 is CASSPRRDLEQFF. The DNA of the CDR3 is TGTGCCAGCTCACCAAGGCGCGATCTTGAGCAGTTCTTC.

This clonotype has a handful of counts. This chain uses TRBV10-3 with TRBJ1-2; D possibly corresponds to TRBD1 (6 bases). The CDR3 extends over 16 amino acids. Germline V CDR1 and CDR2: ENHRY, SYGVKD. Trimming left V 2 bases short and J 6 bases short, with 19 bases between. The CDR3 region is CAISEPRQVEGNGYTF. The CDR3 region has the DNA TGTGCCATCAGTGAGCCCCGACAGGTGGAGGGGAATGGCTACACCTTC.

The chain has TRBV6-5 and TRBJ2-7; possibly TRBD1 for D (6 bases). Between the trimmed V and J ends, which lost 4 bases and 2 bases, there was a span of 12 bases. The CDR3 is made up of 14 amino acids. The V gene's germline CDR1 is MNHEY and CDR2 SVGAGI. The CDR3 DNA is TGTGCCAGCAGTTCCGGGACACCCCCCTACGAGCAGTACTTC. Protein product: CASSSGTPPYEQYF.

Ten or more counts support this clonotype. This rearrangement joins TRBV20-1 to TRBJ2-1; the match to TRBD2 covers 9 bases. Trimming cost V 1 base and J 5 bases; bases outside gene matches: 6. CDR1 and CDR2 (germline): DFQATT, SNEGSKA (reference sequence). The CDR3 runs to 15 residues. The CDR3 loop is CSARGVAGVNNEQFF. The CDR3, as DNA: TGCAGTGCTAGAGGGGTAGCGGGAGTAAACAATGAGCAGTTCTTC.

The rearrangement uses TRBV30 and TRBJ2-5; D not certain. V lost 0 bases and J 4 bases, leaving 6 bases between the germline ends. Germline loops: CDR1 GTSNPN, CDR2 SVGIG (reference sequence). The CDR3 contains 12 residues. CDR3 bases: TGTGCCTGGAGTGTACCGGGAGAGACCCAGTACTTC. Amino acid sequence: CAWSVPGETQYF.

This clonotype was seen ten or more times. The V call is TRBV5-1, the J call TRBJ2-3, with 7 bases that match TRBD2. Germline lookup yields CDR1 SGHRS and CDR2 YFSETQ. The J segment lost 0 bases and the V segment lost 0 bases, leaving 4 bases of the junction unmatched. CDR3 size: 16 residues. CDR3 in DNA: TGCGCCAGCAGCTTGGCAGGAGCGGGAAGCACAGATACGCAGTATTTT. Amino acids: CASSLAGAGSTDTQYF.

The table lists this clonotype with a few counts. This chain uses TRBV20-1 with TRBJ2-1; TRBD2 agrees at 10 bases. The CDR3 runs to 16 residues. J lost 4 bases, V lost 2 bases, and 8 bases had no gene match. CDR1 and CDR2 from the germline V gene are DFQATT and SNEGSKA (reference sequence). DNA of the CDR3: TGCAGTGCTAGACGGAGCGGGGGGGGAGCGTACAATGAGCAGTTCTTC. It yields the protein CSARRSGGGAYNEQFF.

This clonotype was found a few times. J is TRBJ1-1 and V is TRBV28; perhaps TRBD1 as D (5 bases). V lost 5 bases to trimming and J lost 1 base, with 14 bases between them. The CDR3 covers 15 residues. Germline values: CDR1 MDHEN, CDR2 SYDVKM. The CDR3 loop reads CASSGPGRRNTEAFF. Here the CDR3 DNA reads TGTGCCAGCAGTGGGCCGGGACGGAGGAACACTGAAGCTTTCTTT.

This chain uses TRBV27 with TRBJ1-2; D call uncertain. CDR3 length: 13 amino acids. CDR1 and CDR2 (germline): MNHEY, SMNVEV (reference sequence). Trimming removed 6 bases at V and 8 bases at J, with 16 bases between. For the CDR3, the DNA is TGTGCCAGCAGCGTGGACGGCGTGCTGGGCTACACCTTC. Its protein product is CASSVDGVLGYTF.

The V call is TRBV6-5, the J call TRBJ2-3, with 11 bases identical to TRBD2. The length of the CDR3 is 16 residues. V lost 0 bases, J lost 3 bases, and 2 bases stayed unmatched. The germline V gene has CDR1 MNHEY and CDR2 SVGAGI. The CDR3 loop reads CASSYSASGGTDTQYF. CDR3 DNA sequence: TGTGCCAGCAGTTACTCGGCTAGCGGGGGGACAGATACGCAGTATTTT.

The genes are TRBV6-2 or TRBV6-3 and TRBJ1-2; 7 bases fit TRBD1. There are 13 residues in the CDR3. V lost 7 bases to trimming and J lost 6 bases; unmatched junction nucleotides: 8. CDR1 is MNHEY and CDR2 is SVGEGT in the germline V gene. The CDR3 region has the DNA TGTGCCAGCACCCAGGCACAGGGGAATGGCTACACCTTC. The encoded protein is CASTQAQGNGYTF.

This clonotype was picked up a small number of times. This chain uses TRBV19 with TRBJ2-3, with 8 bases identical to TRBD1. Germline values: CDR1 LNHDA, CDR2 SQIVND (reference sequence). V shed 8 bases and J 6 bases; nucleotides not matched to a gene: 13. The CDR3 runs 15 residues. The CDR3 protein is CASALRGLPPDTQYF. The CDR3 bases are TGTGCCAGTGCCCTCAGGGGGCTCCCCCCGGATACGCAGTATTTT. The full variable domain, its missing parts supplied by reference TRBV19 and TRBJ2-3, is DGGITQSPKYLFRKEGQNVTLSCEQNLNHDAMYWYRQDPGQGLRLIYYSQIVNDFQKGDIAEGYSVSREKKESFPLTVTSAQKNPTAFYLCASALRGLPPDTQYFGPGTRLTVL.

This chain joins TRBV5-1 and TRBJ2-1; TRBD1 aligns across 7 bases. CDR1 is SGHRS, CDR2 YFSETQ, per germline. The J segment lost 2 bases and the V segment lost 4 bases, leaving 6 bases of the junction unmatched. CDR3 size: 15 residues. Written as DNA, the CDR3 is TGCGCCAGCAGCCCCGACAGGGTGACCTACAATGAGCAGTTCTTC. This encodes CASSPDRVTYNEQFF.

The sample holds a few counts of this clonotype. In DNA form, the CDR3 reads TGTGCCAGCAGTTTGAGCGCATCTAACACTGAAGCTTTCTTT. It encodes CASSLSASNTEAFF. This rearrangement joins TRBV28 to TRBJ1-1; D is undetermined. CDR3 size: 14 residues. The V end was cut by 3 bases, the J end by 2 bases, with 10 bases between. Germline V gives CDR1 MDHEN, CDR2 SYDVKM.

In this sample, this clonotype turned up many times. This sequence joins TRBV4-1 and TRBJ2-2; D uncertain. The V end was cut by 0 bases, the J end by 0 bases, with 11 bases between. Germline CDR1 reads MGHRA; CDR2 reads YSYEKL. There are 17 residues in the CDR3. CDR3 DNA: TGCGCCAGCAGCCAAGAGTGGGCTGTCGCGAACACCGGGGAGCTGTTTTTT. It codes for CASSQEWAVANTGELFF.

This chain joins TRBV20-1 and TRBJ2-3, with D tentatively TRBD2 (5 bases). Germline-derived CDR1 and CDR2 are DFQATT and SNEGSKA (reference sequence). The CDR3 is 14 residues long. The V and J ends lost 0 bases and 0 bases respectively, with 7 bases between them. CDR3: CSARDASSTDTQYF. The CDR3 DNA is TGCAGTGCTAGAGATGCTAGCAGCACAGATACGCAGTATTTT.

The genes are TRBV27 and TRBJ2-5, with 14 positions matching TRBD2. Germline values: CDR1 MNHEY, CDR2 SMNVEV (reference sequence). V was pared by 3 bases and J by 4 bases, with 4 bases of the junction left unmatched. The CDR3 has 16 residues. CDR3 region: CASSLGGLAGAETQYF. The CDR3 region has the DNA TGTGCCAGCAGTTTGGGGGGACTAGCGGGAGCAGAGACCCAGTACTTC.

In this sample, this clonotype turned up a few times. The chain employs TRBV29-1 and TRBJ2-3; tentatively, D is TRBD1 (5 bases). This CDR3 is built from 12 residues. The V end was cut by 3 bases, the J end by 5 bases, with 9 bases between. The germline gives CDR1 SQVTM, CDR2 ANQGSEA. CDR3 loop: CSVEGPLDTQYF. CDR3 DNA sequence: TGCAGCGTTGAGGGGCCCTTAGATACGCAGTATTTT.

The chain uses TRBV5-1 and TRBJ1-1, with D possibly matching TRBD1 (5 bases). V was pared by 0 bases and J by 0 bases, with 9 bases between. This CDR3 region has 15 residues. Looked up from germline, CDR1 is SGHRS and CDR2 is YFSETQ. The CDR3 region is CASSLGWTMNTEAFF. CDR3 bases: TGCGCCAGCAGCTTGGGTTGGACAATGAACACTGAAGCTTTCTTT.

This clonotype has ten or more counts. The rearrangement uses TRBV27 and TRBJ1-6; no firm D call. V was shortened by 4 bases and J by 7 bases, with 8 bases between the two germline ends. This CDR3 has 13 amino acids. Germline CDR1 MNHEY, CDR2 SMNVEV (reference sequence). CDR3 in DNA: TGTGCCAGCAGTTACTACGGGAATTCACCCCTCCACTTT. It specifies CASSYYGNSPLHF.

V gene TRBV4-2 combines with J gene TRBJ1-2; tentative D call: TRBD1 (5 bases). Germline CDR1 and CDR2: LGHNA and YNFKEQ. V shed 1 base and J shed 8 bases, with 17 bases lying between them. CDR3 length equals 15 residues. CDR3 nucleotide sequence: TGTGCCAGCAGCCAAGGGCAAGGGGATGTGGAAGGCTACACCTTC. Translated: CASSQGQGDVEGYTF.

This clonotype was seen a handful of times. The rearrangement uses TRBV7-2 and TRBJ2-7, with 10 positions matching TRBD1. The CDR3 runs 14 residues. V was pared by 5 bases and J by 4 bases, with 5 bases of the junction left unmatched. The V gene's germline CDR1 is SGHTA and CDR2 FQGNSA. CDR3: CASSTAGQGYEQYF. In DNA form, the CDR3 reads TGTGCCAGCAGCACCGCGGGACAGGGGTACGAGCAGTACTTC.

Only a few counts were recorded for this clonotype. The rearrangement uses TRBV6-2 or TRBV6-3 and TRBJ1-5; the D gene is possibly TRBD1 (5 bases). Trimming shortened V by 2 bases and J by 6 bases, and 14 bases separated the two germline ends. Germline V lookup: CDR1 MNHEY, CDR2 SVGEGT. This CDR3 is built from 15 residues. In DNA form, the CDR3 reads TGTGCCAGCAGTTACCCTGACTGGGGCCTTCAGCCCCAGCATTTT. This translates into CASSYPDWGLQPQHF.